The source of this T cell receptor beta chain is a study of blood T cell repertoires in COVID-19. Per the study methods: Nucleated cell number was recorded as an estimate derived from reference gene primer amplification. Sequenced by immunoSEQ multiplex PCR; TCRdb stores in-frame clones only, minus some. V, J and clone size are taken as reported in that table, and D and trimming were inferred from the DNA itself. The top ten hold less than 15% of the sample, which has roughly 70,000 clones, around 90% seen once. This clone was counted a single time. The receptor was derived from a human donor with active COVID-19. The donor label of this sample is uncertain. The sequenced sample consisted of peripheral blood.

The CDR3 reads CASSDPGHHEAFF. In nucleotides, the CDR3 is TGTGCCAGCAGTGACCCGGGACATCATGAAGCTTTCTTT. V usage is TRBV6-1 and J usage is TRBJ1-1; TRBD1 might be the D (6 bases). This CDR3 contains 13 residues. The germline V and J ends were trimmed by 3 bases and 7 bases, with 12 bases remaining between them. From germline, CDR1 is MNHNS and CDR2 SASEGT.